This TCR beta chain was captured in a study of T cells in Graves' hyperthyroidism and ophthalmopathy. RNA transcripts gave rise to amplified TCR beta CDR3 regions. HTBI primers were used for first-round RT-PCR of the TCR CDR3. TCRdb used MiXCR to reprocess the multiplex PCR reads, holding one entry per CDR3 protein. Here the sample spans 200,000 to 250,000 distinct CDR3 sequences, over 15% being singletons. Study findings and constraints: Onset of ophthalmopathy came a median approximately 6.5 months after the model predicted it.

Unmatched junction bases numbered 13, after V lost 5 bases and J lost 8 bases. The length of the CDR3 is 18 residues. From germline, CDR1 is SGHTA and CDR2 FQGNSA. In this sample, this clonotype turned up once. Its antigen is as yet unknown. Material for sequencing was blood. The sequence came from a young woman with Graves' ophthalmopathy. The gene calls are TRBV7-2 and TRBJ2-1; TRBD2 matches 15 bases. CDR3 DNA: TGTGCCAGCAGCCGACCGTTCTCCGGGACTAGCGGGAGGTATGAGCAGTTCTTC. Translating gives CASSRPFSGTSGRYEQFF.